One and the same sample provided the 5 T cell receptor beta chains below, sequenced in a study of cytomegalovirus exposure and HLA in healthy donors. The PCR was carried out with 60 Vbeta primers and 13 Jbeta primers. Libraries were prepared by immunoSEQ multiplex PCR; TCRdb keeps only in-frame clonotypes and omits some of them. This table holds 300,000 or so clones, 84% found once. The sequenced material came from PBMCs. These receptors came from a woman between 40 and 50 years old in good health and CMV-seropositive.

This chain connects TRBV4-2 to TRBJ1-2; 8 positions agree with TRBD1. Unmatched junction bases numbered 4, after V lost 2 bases and J lost 2 bases. This CDR3 is built from 15 residues. From germline, CDR1 is LGHNA and CDR2 YNFKEQ. Here the CDR3 reads CASSQTGTGNYGYTF. CDR3 in DNA: TGTGCCAGCAGCCAAACCGGGACAGGCAACTATGGCTACACCTTC.

V usage is TRBV7-3 and J usage is TRBJ2-3; D is unresolved. Germline loops: CDR1 SGHTA, CDR2 FQGTGA. Trimming cost V 1 base and J 2 bases, with 7 bases left between them. The CDR3 is made up of 14 amino acids. The DNA of the CDR3 is TGTGCCAGCAGCTTAAACAGAAACACAGATACGCAGTATTTT. Protein: CASSLNRNTDTQYF.

This chain joins TRBV2 and TRBJ2-2; 7 bases map to TRBD1. Unmatched junction bases numbered 4, after V lost 11 bases and J lost 1 base. The CDR3 is made up of 13 amino acids. Germline CDR1 and CDR2: SNHLY and FYNNEI. The CDR3 protein is CAGRTGNTGELFF. The DNA for the CDR3 is TGTGCCGGCCGGACAGGGAACACCGGGGAGCTGTTTTTT.

This chain uses TRBV29-1 with TRBJ2-5; TRBD2 agrees at 9 bases. CDR3 length: 14 residues. Germline values: CDR1 SQVTM, CDR2 ANQGSEA. After removal of 4 bases from V and 1 base from J, the junction contained 4 bases not matched to a gene. The CDR3 loop is CSVVLAGSQETQYF. The CDR3 nucleotides read TGCAGCGTTGTACTAGCGGGCTCCCAAGAGACCCAGTACTTC.

This clone has just a few counts. J is TRBJ2-7 and V is TRBV6-5, with 7 positions matching TRBD2. Losses at the gene ends were 6 bases for V and 7 bases for J; bases not matched to a gene: 9. This CDR3 has 13 amino acids. Germline CDR1 and CDR2: MNHEY and SVGAGI. CDR3 residues: CASSRGRVWEQYF. The CDR3 bases are TGTGCCAGCAGCCGTGGGAGGGTCTGGGAGCAGTACTTC.